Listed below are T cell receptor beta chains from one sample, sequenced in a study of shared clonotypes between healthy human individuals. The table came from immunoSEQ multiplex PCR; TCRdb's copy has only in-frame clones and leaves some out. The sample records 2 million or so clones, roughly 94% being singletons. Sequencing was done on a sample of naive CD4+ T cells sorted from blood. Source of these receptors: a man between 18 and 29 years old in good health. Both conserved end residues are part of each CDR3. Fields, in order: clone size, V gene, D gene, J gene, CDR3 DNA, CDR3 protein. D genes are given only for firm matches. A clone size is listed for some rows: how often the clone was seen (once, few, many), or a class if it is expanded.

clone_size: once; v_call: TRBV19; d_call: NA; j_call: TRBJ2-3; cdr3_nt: TGTGCCAGTAAACGGGGGGCAGGAGATACGCAGTATTTT; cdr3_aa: CASKRGAGDTQYF
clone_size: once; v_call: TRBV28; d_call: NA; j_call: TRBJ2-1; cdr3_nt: TGTGCCAGCAGTTTACTGATCTCCTACAATGAGCAGTTCTTC; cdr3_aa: CASSLLISYNEQFF
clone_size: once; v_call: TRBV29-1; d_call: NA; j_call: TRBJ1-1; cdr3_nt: TGCAGCGTTGAAGGACGGACGAATAAAGGAGCTTTCTTT; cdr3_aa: CSVEGRTNKGAFF
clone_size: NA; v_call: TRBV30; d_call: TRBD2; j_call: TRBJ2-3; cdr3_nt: TGTGCCTTCACGACTAGCGGGGGACGCACAGATACGCAGTATTTT; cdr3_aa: CAFTTSGGRTDTQYF
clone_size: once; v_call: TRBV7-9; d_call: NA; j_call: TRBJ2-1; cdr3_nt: TGTGCCAGCAGCTTGCAGGGAACCAATGAGCAGTTCTTC; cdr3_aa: CASSLQGTNEQFF
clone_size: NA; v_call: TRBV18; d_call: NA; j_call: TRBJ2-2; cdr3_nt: TGTGCCAGCTCGACGACAGTGAACACCGGGGAGCTGTTTTTT; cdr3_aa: CASSTTVNTGELFF
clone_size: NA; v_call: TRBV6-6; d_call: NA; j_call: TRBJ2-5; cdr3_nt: TGTGCCAGCAGTTACACTAATACCCAAGAGACCCAGTACTTC; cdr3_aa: CASSYTNTQETQYF
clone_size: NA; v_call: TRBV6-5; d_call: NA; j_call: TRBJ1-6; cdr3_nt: TGTGCCAGCAGTTCCGTAGACAGATATAATTCACCCCTCCACTTT; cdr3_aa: CASSSVDRYNSPLHF
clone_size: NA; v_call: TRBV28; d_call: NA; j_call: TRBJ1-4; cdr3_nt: TGTGCCAGCCAAATGACAGTGGTTGAAAAACTGTTTTTT; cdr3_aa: CASQMTVVEKLFF
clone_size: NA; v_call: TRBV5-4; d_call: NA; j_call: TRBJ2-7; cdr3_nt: TGTGCCAGCAGCTTGGACCCGGCTTACGAGCAGTACTTC; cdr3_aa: CASSLDPAYEQYF
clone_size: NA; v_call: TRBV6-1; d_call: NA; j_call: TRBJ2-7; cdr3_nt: TGTGCCAGCAGTCAGAACTACGAGCAGTACTTC; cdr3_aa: CASSQNYEQYF
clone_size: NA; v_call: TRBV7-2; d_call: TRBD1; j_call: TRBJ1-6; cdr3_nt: TGTGCCAGCAGCCTCGACAGGGGGAGTTCACCCCTCCACTTT; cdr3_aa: CASSLDRGSSPLHF
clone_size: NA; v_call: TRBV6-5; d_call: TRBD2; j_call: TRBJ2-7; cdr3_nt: TGTGCCAGCAGTTACTCAACTAGCGGGGGAACCTACGAGCAGTACTTC; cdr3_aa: CASSYSTSGGTYEQYF
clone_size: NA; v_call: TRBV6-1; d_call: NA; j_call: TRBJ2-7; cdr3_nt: TGTGCCAGCAGTTTAAGTGGGGGTTCCTACGAGCAGTACTTC; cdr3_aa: CASSLSGGSYEQYF
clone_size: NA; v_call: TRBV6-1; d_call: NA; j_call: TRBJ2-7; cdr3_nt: TGTGCCAGCAGTGAAGGGTTGGGGCCACCGGGGGAGCAGTACTTC; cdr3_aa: CASSEGLGPPGEQYF
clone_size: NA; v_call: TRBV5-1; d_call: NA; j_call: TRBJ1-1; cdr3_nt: TGCGCCAGCAGCTTGACGGGGGCTCGGAACACTGAAGCTTTCTTT; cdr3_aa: CASSLTGARNTEAFF
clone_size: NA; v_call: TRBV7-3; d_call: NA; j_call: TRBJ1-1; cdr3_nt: TGTGCCAGCAGCTTAAGGGCATTCCCCTACACTGAAGCTTTCTTT; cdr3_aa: CASSLRAFPYTEAFF
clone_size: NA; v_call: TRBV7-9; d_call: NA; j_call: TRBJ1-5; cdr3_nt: TGTGCCAGCAGCTTGTGGGACGGACAAAGATCCGGCAATCAGCCCCAGCATTTT; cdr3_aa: CASSLWDGQRSGNQPQHF
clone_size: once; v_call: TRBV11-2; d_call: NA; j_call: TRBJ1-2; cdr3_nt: TGTGCCAACAGCTTAGGGATCGGCTACACCTTC; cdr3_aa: CANSLGIGYTF
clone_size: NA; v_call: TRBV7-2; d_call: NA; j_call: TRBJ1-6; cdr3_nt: TGTGCCAGCAGCTTAGGTCGGAATAATTCACCCCTCCACTTT; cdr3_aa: CASSLGRNNSPLHF
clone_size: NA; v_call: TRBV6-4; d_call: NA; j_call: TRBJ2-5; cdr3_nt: TGTGCCATCCCCTACGGGGAGACCCAGTACTTC; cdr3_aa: CAIPYGETQYF
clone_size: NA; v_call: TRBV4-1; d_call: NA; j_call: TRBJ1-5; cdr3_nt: TGCGCCAGCAGCCAAGGGCCCGGGCGTTATAGCAATCAGCCCCAGCATTTT; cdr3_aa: CASSQGPGRYSNQPQHF
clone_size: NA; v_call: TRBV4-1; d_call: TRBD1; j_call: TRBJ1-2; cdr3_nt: TGCGCCAGCAGTGCCGGGACAGGGGTTACCTATGGCTACACCTTC; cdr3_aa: CASSAGTGVTYGYTF
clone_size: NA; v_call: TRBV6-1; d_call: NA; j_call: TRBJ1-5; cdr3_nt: TGTGCCAGCAGTGAAAGGCAGGGATCCAATCAGCCCCAGCATTTT; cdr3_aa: CASSERQGSNQPQHF
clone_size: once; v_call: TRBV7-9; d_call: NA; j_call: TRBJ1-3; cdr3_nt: TGTGCCAGCAGCTTAAAAGGGGAACCCTCTGGAAACACCATATATTTT; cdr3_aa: CASSLKGEPSGNTIYF
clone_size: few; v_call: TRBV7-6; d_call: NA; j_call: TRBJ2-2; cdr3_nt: TGTGCCAGCAGCTTAGGGGAGGCCGGGGAGCTGTTTTTT; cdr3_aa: CASSLGEAGELFF
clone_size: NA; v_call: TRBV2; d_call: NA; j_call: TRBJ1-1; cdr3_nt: TGTGCCAGCAGTGACAGGGGCGTAGGTGAAGCTTTCTTT; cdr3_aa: CASSDRGVGEAFF
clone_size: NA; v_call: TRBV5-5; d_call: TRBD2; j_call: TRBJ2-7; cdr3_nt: TGTGCCAGCAGCTTTATTAGCGGGAACTCCTACGAGCAGTACTTC; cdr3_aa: CASSFISGNSYEQYF
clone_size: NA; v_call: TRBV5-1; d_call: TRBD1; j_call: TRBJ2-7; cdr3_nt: TGCGCCAGCAGCTTGGCAATGGACAGGGGCTACGAGCAGTACTTC; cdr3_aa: CASSLAMDRGYEQYF
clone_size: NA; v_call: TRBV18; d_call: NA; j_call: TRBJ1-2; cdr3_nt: TGTGCCAGCTCACCAATGGATCATCATGGCTACACCTTC; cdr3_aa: CASSPMDHHGYTF
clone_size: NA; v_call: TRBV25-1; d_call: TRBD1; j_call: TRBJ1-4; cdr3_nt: TGTGCCAGCATGGACAGGGATGAAAAACTGTTTTTT; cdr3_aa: CASMDRDEKLFF
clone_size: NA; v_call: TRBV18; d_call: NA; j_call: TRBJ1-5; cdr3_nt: TGTGCCAGCTCACCTGGGCAGAACAATCAGCCCCAGCATTTT; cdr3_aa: CASSPGQNNQPQHF
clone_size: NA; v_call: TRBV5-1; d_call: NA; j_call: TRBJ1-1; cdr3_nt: TGCGCCAGCAGCCTGCTGGAGGGTACTGAAGCTTTCTTT; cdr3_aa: CASSLLEGTEAFF